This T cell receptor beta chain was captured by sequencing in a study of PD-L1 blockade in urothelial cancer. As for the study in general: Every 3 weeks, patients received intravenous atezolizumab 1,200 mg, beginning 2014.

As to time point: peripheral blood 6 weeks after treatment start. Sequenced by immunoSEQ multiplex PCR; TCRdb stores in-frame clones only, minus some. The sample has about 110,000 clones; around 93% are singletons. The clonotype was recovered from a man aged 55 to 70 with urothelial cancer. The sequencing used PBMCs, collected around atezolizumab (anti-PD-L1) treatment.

As DNA, the CDR3 is TGTGCCAGAAGCCTATTAGCGGGGACCTACAATGAGCAGTTCTTC. Its translation is CARSLLAGTYNEQFF. The rearrangement joins TRBV5-3 to TRBJ2-1, with TRBD2 matching over 8 bases. TRBV5-3 is assigned to the ORF class and has an uncertain function. With V trimmed by 4 bases and J by 2 bases, 5 bases remained unmatched. The CDR3 has 15 residues.